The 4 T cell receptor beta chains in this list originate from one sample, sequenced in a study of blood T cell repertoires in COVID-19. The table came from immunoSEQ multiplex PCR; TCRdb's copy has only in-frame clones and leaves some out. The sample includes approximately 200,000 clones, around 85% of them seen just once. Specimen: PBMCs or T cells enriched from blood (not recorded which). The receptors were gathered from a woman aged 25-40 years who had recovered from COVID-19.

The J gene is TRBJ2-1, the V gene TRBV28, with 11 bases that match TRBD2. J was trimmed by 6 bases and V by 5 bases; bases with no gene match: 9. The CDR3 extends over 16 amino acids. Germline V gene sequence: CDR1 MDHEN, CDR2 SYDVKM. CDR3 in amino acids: CASSTLAGGPANEQFF. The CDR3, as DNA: TGTGCCAGCAGTACTCTAGCGGGGGGCCCCGCCAATGAGCAGTTCTTC.

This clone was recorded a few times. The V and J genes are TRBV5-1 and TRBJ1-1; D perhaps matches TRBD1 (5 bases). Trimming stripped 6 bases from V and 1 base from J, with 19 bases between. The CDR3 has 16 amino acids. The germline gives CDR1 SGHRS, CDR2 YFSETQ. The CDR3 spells CASTRNGPQGNTEAFF. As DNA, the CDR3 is TGCGCCAGCACGCGGAATGGGCCTCAGGGGAACACTGAAGCTTTCTTT.

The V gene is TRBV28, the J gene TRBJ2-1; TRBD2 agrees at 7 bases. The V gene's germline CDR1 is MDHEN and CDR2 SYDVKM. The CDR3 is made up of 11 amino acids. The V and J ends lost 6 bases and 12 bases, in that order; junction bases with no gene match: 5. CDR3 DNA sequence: TGTGCCAGCAGCCCCCGCGGGGGGCAGTTCTTC. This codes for CASSPRGGQFF.

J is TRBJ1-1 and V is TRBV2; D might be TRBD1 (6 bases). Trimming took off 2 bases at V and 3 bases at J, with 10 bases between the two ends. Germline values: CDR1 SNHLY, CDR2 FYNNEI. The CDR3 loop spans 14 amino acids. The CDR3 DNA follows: TGTGCCAGCAGTGAACAGGGGAGGGACACTGAAGCTTTCTTT. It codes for CASSEQGRDTEAFF.